These 9 T cell receptor beta chains originate from one sample sequenced in a study of type 1 regulatory T cells. For these TCRs, the target antigens are not known. TCRdb reanalysed the reads using MiXCR and keeps one entry per CDR3 protein. The sample carries about 68,000 distinct CDR3 sequences, around 57% recorded once. Specimen: cultured T cells, either the whole culture or a sorted T cell fraction (not recorded which). Regarding subset: Tr1-enriched cell product generated in vitro against host alloantigens. The source is a human donor in good health.

J is TRBJ2-7 and V is TRBV5-1; 8 bases line up with TRBD2. The CDR3 extends over 15 amino acids. Germline trimming cut 0 bases from V and 5 bases from J; bases unmatched to any gene: 7. Germline lookup yields CDR1 SGHRS and CDR2 YFSETQ. CDR3 nucleotides: TGCGCCAGCAGCTTGGAGGCAGCGGGAGTGAACGAGCAGTACGTC. Protein: CASSLEAAGVNEQYV.

This clonotype occurred once. This clone may be a read error of a much larger clone one base away. This rearrangement joins TRBV7-3 to TRBJ1-2, with D unresolved. This CDR3 is built from 13 residues. Germline assignment: CDR1 SGHTA and CDR2 FQGTGA. Written as DNA, the CDR3 is TGTGCCGGCAGCTTACGACCTGCAGCGGGCTACACCTTC. Residues: CAGSLRPAAGYTF.

This chain joins TRBV4-1 and TRBJ2-2; D gene unclear. With 3 bases removed from V and 0 bases from J, the gap between germline ends came to 11 bases. This CDR3 has 16 residues. In germline, CDR1 is MGHRA, CDR2 YSYEKL. The CDR3 DNA sequence: TGCGCCAGCAGCCACCTTGGGCGTTCGAACACCGGGGAGCTGTTTTTT. Encoded protein: CASSHLGRSNTGELFF.

The CDR3 nucleotides are TGTGCCAGCAGCGCCGCAGGGGGTGGCTACACCTTC. Translation gives CASSAAGGGYTF. The J gene is TRBJ1-2, the V gene TRBV9; 7 positions match TRBD1. The CDR3 is 12 residues long. The V gene end was trimmed by 3 bases and the J gene end by 7 bases; junction bases not matched to a gene: 3. From germline, CDR1 is SGDLS and CDR2 YYNGEE.

The chain couples TRBV5-1 to TRBJ2-3; D not resolved. The CDR3 length is 11 residues. V lost 2 bases, J lost 5 bases, and 3 bases lay in between. Per the germline V gene, CDR1 is SGHRS and CDR2 is YFSETQ. CDR3 in DNA: TGCGCCAGCAGCTTCGGAGATACGCAGTATTTT. Amino acids: CASSFGDTQYF.

Note on this clonotype: One junction end does not reproduce the germline sequence, and a read error may be involved. The J gene is TRBJ2-5, the V gene TRBV9; TRBD2 matches at 14 bases. Germline CDR1 reads SGDLS; CDR2 reads YYNGEE. CDR3 size: 17 residues. The CDR3 region is CASSVGGTSGGQATQYF. CDR3 in DNA: TGTGCCAGCAGCGTAGGGGGGACTAGCGGGGGCCAAGCGACCCAGTACTTC.

The chain joins TRBV12-3 or TRBV12-4 to TRBJ1-2, with unresolved D. Trimming left V 5 bases short and J 8 bases short, with 15 bases between. This CDR3 has 13 residues. The CDR3 nucleotides are TGTGCCAGCAGTGCGTCAGGTTTCCAGGGCTACACCTTC. This gives the protein CASSASGFQGYTF.

This clonotype has a handful of counts. The V gene is TRBV20-1, the J gene TRBJ2-7, with 8 bases lining up with TRBD2. The CDR3 covers 12 residues. In germline, CDR1 is DFQATT, CDR2 SNEGSKA (reference sequence). J gave up 6 bases and V 3 bases, and 4 bases lay outside the gene matches. CDR3 in DNA: TGCAGTGCTAGCGGGGGGGTTCGCGAGCAGTACTTC. This gives the protein CSASGGVREQYF.

This clonotype was counted only a few times. The V and J genes are TRBV7-2 and TRBJ2-2; no clear D. Trimming cost V 1 base and J 0 bases, with 12 bases left between them. This CDR3 has 17 amino acids. CDR1 and CDR2 (germline): SGHTA, FQGNSA. Here the CDR3 DNA reads TGTGCCAGCAGCTTAGTGCGTCGGGCAGCGAACACCGGGGAGCTGTTTTTT. Amino acids: CASSLVRRAANTGELFF.